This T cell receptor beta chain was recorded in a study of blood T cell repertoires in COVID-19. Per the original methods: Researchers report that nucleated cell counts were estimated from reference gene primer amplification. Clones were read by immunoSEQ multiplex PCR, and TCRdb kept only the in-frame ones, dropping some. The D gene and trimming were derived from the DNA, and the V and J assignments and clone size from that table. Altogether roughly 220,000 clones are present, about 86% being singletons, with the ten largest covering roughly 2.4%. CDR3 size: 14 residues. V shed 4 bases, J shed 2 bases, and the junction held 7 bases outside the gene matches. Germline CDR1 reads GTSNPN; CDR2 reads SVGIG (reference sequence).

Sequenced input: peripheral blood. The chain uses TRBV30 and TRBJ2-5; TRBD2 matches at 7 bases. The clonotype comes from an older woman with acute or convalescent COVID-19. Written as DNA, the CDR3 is TGTGCCTGGAAAACCGGGACTAAGCAAGAGACCCAGTACTTC. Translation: CAWKTGTKQETQYF.